This T cell receptor beta chain is drawn from a study of blood T cell repertoires in COVID-19. Looking at the study overall: The United States, Italy and Spain provided the acute and convalescent COVID-19 samples. From T cells, B-cell-depleted T cells, or PBMCs came the material, which was cDNA or gDNA.

V lost 4 bases to trimming and J lost 7 bases; unmatched junction nucleotides: 6. The CDR3 is made up of 15 amino acids. Germline values: CDR1 SGDLS, CDR2 YYNGEE. Original methodology: Nucleated cell number was recorded as an estimate derived from reference gene primer amplification. Assay: immunoSEQ multiplex PCR; the TCRdb copy retains only in-frame clones and omits some. V, J and clone size reflect that table, while D and trimming were determined from the DNA. This table holds roughly 150,000 clones, about 88% found once. The chain joins TRBV9 to TRBJ2-1; 12 positions match TRBD2. The receptor was derived from a man aged 45 to 65 who had recovered from COVID-19. The specimen was peripheral blood. CDR3: CASSTGLAGLNEQFF. CDR3 sequence (DNA): TGTGCCAGCAGCACCGGACTAGCGGGATTAAATGAGCAGTTCTTC.